The next 25 T cell receptor beta chains were all read from a single sample in a study of T cells in Graves' hyperthyroidism and ophthalmopathy. Authors of the study amplified TCR beta CDR3 regions from RNA transcripts. First-round RT-PCR of the TCR CDR3 relied on the HTBI primer set. Using its own MiXCR run on the multiplex PCR reads, TCRdb lists one record per CDR3 protein. Here the sample spans more than 450,000 distinct CDR3 sequences, about 14% being singletons. Sequenced sample: blood. These receptors all stem from a woman between 40 and 55 years old with Graves' hyperthyroidism.

This clonotype was observed a handful of times. The rearrangement links TRBV6-1 to TRBJ2-5; D is perhaps TRBD1 (6 bases). This CDR3 has 14 residues. The V and J ends lost 7 bases and 2 bases respectively, with 14 bases between them. Germline CDR1 reads MNHNS; CDR2 reads SASEGT. The CDR3 loop is CASIQARGQETQYF. The CDR3 nucleotides read TGTGCCAGCATCCAAGCTAGGGGGCAAGAGACCCAGTACTTC.

This clonotype was found many times. The chain is built from TRBV29-1 and TRBJ1-1; the D is unclear. This CDR3 region has 16 residues. Between the trimmed V and J ends, which lost 4 bases and 1 base, there was a span of 19 bases. Germline V gene data show CDR1 as SQVTM and CDR2 as ANQGSEA. This CDR3 reads CSVAGRQPAPNTEAFF. Written as DNA, the CDR3 is TGCAGCGTTGCCGGTCGACAACCCGCTCCGAACACTGAAGCTTTCTTT.

In this sample, this clonotype turned up a few times. This sequence joins TRBV5-1 and TRBJ1-1; tentatively, D is TRBD1 (5 bases). The CDR3 is 13 amino acids. CDR1 is SGHRS and CDR2 is YFSETQ in the germline V gene. V was clipped by 4 bases and J by 9 bases, with 16 bases between them. This CDR3 is CASSLGGVEQAFF. In DNA form, the CDR3 reads TGCGCCAGCAGCCTGGGAGGGGTGGAACAAGCTTTCTTT. Looking up the rest from reference TRBV5-1 and TRBJ1-1 gives the full variable domain: KAGVTQTPRYLIKTRGQQVTLSCSPISGHRSVSWYQQTPGQGLQFLFEYFSETQRNKGNFPGRFSGRQFSNSRSEMNVSTLELGDSALYLCASSLGGVEQAFFGQGTRLTVV.

This clonotype was found many times. V and J are TRBV6-1 and TRBJ1-6; the match to TRBD1 covers 12 bases. There are 16 residues in the CDR3. V shed 6 bases, J shed 4 bases, and the junction held 4 bases outside the gene matches. In germline, CDR1 is MNHNS, CDR2 SASEGT. CDR3 protein: CASRGTGGFYNSPLHF. The CDR3 nucleotides are TGTGCCAGCAGAGGGACAGGGGGCTTTTATAATTCACCCCTCCACTTT.

Only a few counts were recorded for this clonotype. The chain is built from TRBV5-4 and TRBJ1-2, with D uncertain. The length of the CDR3 is 15 residues. The V gene's germline CDR1 is SGHNT and CDR2 YYREEE (reference sequence). Trimming shortened V by 0 bases and J by 0 bases, and 9 bases separated the two germline ends. CDR3 DNA sequence: TGTGCCAGCAGCTTGGATGGTGAAGCTAACTATGGCTACACCTTC. Translation: CASSLDGEANYGYTF.

This clonotype came up many times. The rearrangement uses TRBV18 and TRBJ2-6; D remains unclear. The germline gives CDR1 KGHSH, CDR2 LQKENI. The ends were cut back, 3 bases at V and 0 bases at J, with 9 bases in the middle. The CDR3 contains 16 residues. This CDR3 is CASSPAAASGANVLTF. The CDR3 DNA is TGTGCCAGCTCACCTGCTGCCGCCTCTGGGGCCAACGTCCTGACTTTC.

This clonotype was detected many times. The chain links TRBV3-1 to TRBJ2-1, with D possibly matching TRBD2 (6 bases). Trimming pared 0 bases from V and 2 bases from J, leaving 11 bases between. The CDR3 totals 16 residues. Germline V gene sequence: CDR1 LGHDT, CDR2 YNNKEL (reference sequence). Written as DNA, the CDR3 is TGTGCCAGCAGCCAAGATCTAGCGAGTACCTACAATGAGCAGTTCTTC. Protein product: CASSQDLASTYNEQFF.

The rearrangement joins TRBV19 to TRBJ2-6; D not resolved. V gave up 0 bases and J gave up 1 base, with 7 bases separating them. The CDR3 totals 16 residues. Germline lookup yields CDR1 LNHDA and CDR2 SQIVND (reference sequence). CDR3 sequence: CASSIDRPSGANVLTF. In nucleotides, the CDR3 is TGTGCCAGTAGTATAGATCGGCCTTCTGGGGCCAACGTCCTGACTTTC.

Only a few counts were recorded for this clonotype. The chain has TRBV2 and TRBJ1-1; D might be TRBD1 (6 bases). Germline loops: CDR1 SNHLY, CDR2 FYNNEI. V was trimmed by 7 bases and J by 0 bases, leaving 15 bases between them. CDR3 length: 15 amino acids. CDR3 in amino acids: CASIDFKGVNTEAFF. CDR3 nucleotides: TGTGCCAGCATCGATTTTAAGGGGGTGAACACTGAAGCTTTCTTT.

The chain joins TRBV6-1 to TRBJ1-2, with unresolved D. CDR3 length: 16 amino acids. Germline CDR1 is MNHNS and CDR2 is SASEGT. V shed 1 base and J shed 3 bases, with 15 bases lying between them. The CDR3 reads CASSEGTIKPYYGYTF. The CDR3 bases are TGTGCCAGCAGTGAAGGTACGATCAAACCCTACTATGGCTACACCTTC.

This clonotype was observed at least ten times. J is TRBJ2-1 and V is TRBV7-2; no reliable D call. Between the trimmed V and J ends, which lost 5 bases and 4 bases, there was a span of 9 bases. The CDR3 length is 13 residues. Germline V lookup: CDR1 SGHTA, CDR2 FQGNSA. CDR3 residues: CASSPLGYNEQFF. CDR3 DNA: TGTGCCAGCAGCCCCCTAGGTTACAATGAGCAGTTCTTC.

This clonotype came up a few times. J is TRBJ2-3 and V is TRBV9; TRBD1 matches at 8 bases. Per the germline V gene, CDR1 is SGDLS and CDR2 is YYNGEE. With 0 bases clipped from V and 0 bases from J, the junction kept 3 bases outside the gene matches. The CDR3 covers 16 residues. The CDR3 here is CASSVGTGSSTDTQYF. CDR3 sequence (DNA): TGTGCCAGCAGCGTAGGGACAGGGTCTAGCACAGATACGCAGTATTTT. Variable domain in full (rest from reference TRBV9 and TRBJ2-3): DSGVTQTPKHLITATGQRVTLRCSPRSGDLSVYWYQQSLDQGLQFLIQYYNGEERAKGNILERFSAQQFPDLHSELNLSSLELGDSALYFCASSVGTGSSTDTQYFGPGTRLTVL.

This clonotype was seen a few times. The V gene is TRBV5-6, the J gene TRBJ2-1, with 16 bases that match TRBD2. Germline CDR1 reads SGHDT; CDR2 reads YYEEEE. The length of the CDR3 is 20 residues. The ends lost 1 base at V and 5 bases at J; junction bases unmatched: 12. The CDR3 sequence: CASSLKVRGLAGGGNNEQFF. CDR3 nucleotides: TGTGCCAGCAGCTTGAAAGTCAGGGGACTAGCGGGAGGGGGAAACAATGAGCAGTTCTTC.

The V call is TRBV19, the J call TRBJ2-5; tentatively, D is TRBD1 or TRBD2 (5 bases each). Germline V gene sequence: CDR1 LNHDA, CDR2 SQIVND (reference sequence). Trimming took 6 bases from V and 3 from J, leaving 11 bases between them. This CDR3 is 13 amino acids long. The CDR3 region has the DNA TGTGCCAGTAGAAGTCAGGGAGAAGAGACCCAGTACTTC. Amino acids: CASRSQGEETQYF.

The chain has TRBV2 and TRBJ2-3, with 12 bases lining up with TRBD2. The CDR3 totals 16 residues. The germline V gene has CDR1 SNHLY and CDR2 FYNNEI. The V gene end was trimmed by 3 bases and the J gene end by 1 base; junction bases not matched to a gene: 2. The CDR3 coding sequence is TGTGCCAGCAGTGAGGCTAGCGGGAGGGGCACAGATACGCAGTATTTT. Translating gives CASSEASGRGTDTQYF.

This clonotype was observed a single time. This chain connects TRBV11-2 to TRBJ2-1; D is ambiguous. The ends were cut back, 5 bases at V and 8 bases at J, with 7 bases in the middle. This CDR3 has 11 residues. The germline gives CDR1 SGHAT, CDR2 FQNNGV. The CDR3 DNA reads TGTGCCAGCAGCGTTTCCTATGAGCAGTTCTTC. Residues: CASSVSYEQFF.

At least ten counts were recorded for this clonotype. The chain joins TRBV2 to TRBJ2-3, with D possibly TRBD2 on 6 matching bases. The germline gives CDR1 SNHLY, CDR2 FYNNEI. This CDR3 region has 18 residues. V lost 8 bases to trimming and J lost 2 bases, with 26 bases between them. CDR3 in DNA: TGTGCCAGCCTACTCGACATCCCCCGCGGGATGCCCACAGATACGCAGTATTTT. Protein: CASLLDIPRGMPTDTQYF.

In DNA form, the CDR3 reads TGTGCCAGCAGCCAGGGACTAGCGGGAGGGCCGAATGAGCAGTTCTTC. Translating it yields CASSQGLAGGPNEQFF. J is TRBJ2-1 and V is TRBV11-1; 16 nucleotides align to TRBD2. V shed 5 bases, J shed 7 bases, and the junction held 5 bases outside the gene matches. Looked up from germline, CDR1 is SGHAT and CDR2 is FQDESV (reference sequence). This CDR3 is built from 16 residues.

This clonotype was seen many times. This chain uses TRBV2 with TRBJ1-4, with D perhaps TRBD1 (6 bases). Germline-derived CDR1 and CDR2 are SNHLY and FYNNEI. Trimming left V 3 bases short and J 8 bases short, with 16 bases between. The CDR3 has 15 amino acids. Here the CDR3 DNA reads TGTGCCAGCAGTGAGGCGGGGGGCGCAGGGGAAAAACTGTTTTTT. It codes for CASSEAGGAGEKLFF. The entire variable domain, with the rest obtained from reference TRBV2 and TRBJ1-4, is as follows: EPEVTQTPSHQVTQMGQEVILRCVPISNHLYFYWYRQILGQKVEFLVSFYNNEISEKSEIFDDQFSVERPDGSNFTLKIRSTKLEDSAMYFCASSEAGGAGEKLFFGSGTQLSVL.

The V gene is TRBV10-3, the J gene TRBJ1-4, with D possibly being TRBD1 (5 bases). With 11 bases removed from V and 5 bases from J, the gap between germline ends came to 12 bases. CDR1 is ENHRY and CDR2 is SYGVKD in the germline V gene. The CDR3 contains 12 residues. This CDR3 reads CAAGTGNEKLFF. CDR3 nucleotides: TGTGCCGCCGGGACGGGGAATGAAAAACTGTTTTTT.

Ten or more counts support this clonotype. The chain is built from TRBV7-2 and TRBJ2-1; TRBD2 matches 7 bases. This CDR3 spans 17 amino acids. J lost 5 bases, V lost 1 base, and 11 bases had no gene match. CDR1 is SGHTA, CDR2 FQGNSA, per germline. This CDR3 is CASSLGWIETSNNEQFF. The CDR3 DNA reads TGTGCCAGCAGCTTAGGGTGGATTGAGACTAGCAACAATGAGCAGTTCTTC.

A few counts support this clonotype. CDR3 sequence reads: CASLGNLAKNIQYF. The CDR3 coding sequence is TGTGCCAGCTTGGGGAACTTAGCCAAAAACATTCAGTACTTC. This chain connects TRBV28 to TRBJ2-4; D is undetermined. CDR1 and CDR2 from the germline V gene are MDHEN and SYDVKM. Trimming removed 8 bases at V and 0 bases at J, with 11 bases between. This CDR3 region has 14 residues.

To note about this clonotype: The missing conserved phenylalanine or tryptophan at the end of this CDR3 makes a read error likely. The chain employs TRBV28 and TRBJ1-2; the match to TRBD1 covers 10 bases. Germline V gene sequence: CDR1 MDHEN, CDR2 SYDVKM. V was pared by 3 bases and J by 4 bases, with 8 bases of the junction left unmatched. This CDR3 is 16 amino acids long. CDR3 sequence: CASSFGTGTGVYGYTL. CDR3 DNA: TGTGCCAGCAGTTTCGGGACCGGGACAGGGGTCTATGGCTACACCCTC.

The gene calls are TRBV9 and TRBJ1-5, with unresolved D. V was clipped by 0 bases and J by 5 bases, with 6 bases between them. Germline CDR1 reads SGDLS; CDR2 reads YYNGEE. The CDR3 is 13 amino acids. The CDR3 sequence: CASSVEPDQPQHF. CDR3 DNA: TGTGCCAGCAGCGTAGAGCCTGATCAGCCCCAGCATTTT.

The table lists this clonotype with a few counts. The CDR3 reads CASRYRDRGLDQPQHF. The CDR3 DNA reads TGTGCCAGCAGATATAGGGACAGGGGCTTGGATCAGCCCCAGCATTTT. The chain employs TRBV12-3 or TRBV12-4 and TRBJ1-5; TRBD1 aligns across 10 bases. The length of the CDR3 is 16 residues. V lost 6 bases to trimming and J lost 5 bases; unmatched junction nucleotides: 10.